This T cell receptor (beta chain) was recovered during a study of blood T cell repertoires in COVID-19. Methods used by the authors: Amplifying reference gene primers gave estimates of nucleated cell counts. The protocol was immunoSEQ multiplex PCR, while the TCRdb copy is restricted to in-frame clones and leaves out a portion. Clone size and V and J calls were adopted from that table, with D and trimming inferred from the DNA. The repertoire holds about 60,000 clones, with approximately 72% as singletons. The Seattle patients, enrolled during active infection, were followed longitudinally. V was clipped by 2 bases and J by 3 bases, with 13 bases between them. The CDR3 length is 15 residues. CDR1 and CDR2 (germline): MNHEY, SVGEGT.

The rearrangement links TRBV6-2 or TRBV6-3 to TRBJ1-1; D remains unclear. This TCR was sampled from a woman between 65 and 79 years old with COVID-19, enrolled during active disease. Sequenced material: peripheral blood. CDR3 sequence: CASSYGWGGDTEAFF. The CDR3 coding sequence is TGTGCCAGCAGTTACGGTTGGGGAGGAGACACTGAAGCTTTCTTT.